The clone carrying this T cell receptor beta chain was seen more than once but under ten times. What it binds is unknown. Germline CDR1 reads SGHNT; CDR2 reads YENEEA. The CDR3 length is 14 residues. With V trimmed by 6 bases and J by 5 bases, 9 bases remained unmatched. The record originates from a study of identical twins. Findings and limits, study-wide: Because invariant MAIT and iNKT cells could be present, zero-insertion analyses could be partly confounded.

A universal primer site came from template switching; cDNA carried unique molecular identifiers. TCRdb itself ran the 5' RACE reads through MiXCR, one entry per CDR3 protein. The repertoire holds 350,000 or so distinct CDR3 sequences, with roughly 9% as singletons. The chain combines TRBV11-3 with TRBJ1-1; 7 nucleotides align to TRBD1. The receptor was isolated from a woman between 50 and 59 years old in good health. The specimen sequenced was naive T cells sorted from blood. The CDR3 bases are TGTGCCAGCAGAGACTCGGACAGGATGACTGAAGCTTTCTTT. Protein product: CASRDSDRMTEAFF.